This TCR beta chain was obtained from a study of T cell responses to AZD1222 COVID-19 vaccine. Study in general: Analysis merged second doses at about 4 or about 12 weeks. Findings and caveats of the study: Repertoire sampling occurred only after the peak T cell response. Donors were chiefly white British, with a greater number of females, and clonal diversity was perhaps underestimated. There were vaccine-associated CD4 TCRs across spike, dominant at 160-218 and 743-854.

Comments on this clone: Its antigen is currently unknown.

The assay was immunoSEQ multiplex PCR, and TCRdb's table has in-frame clones only and misses some. This table has 130,000 or so clones, more than 70% appearing once. Between the trimmed V and J ends, which lost 1 base and 1 base, there was a span of 11 bases. Germline V gene sequence: CDR1 MGHRA, CDR2 YSYEKL. The CDR3 extends over 16 amino acids. The sample was peripheral blood, taken on day 0 of AZD1222 vaccination. This chain connects TRBV4-1 to TRBJ1-5; TRBD1 might be the D (6 bases). The clonotype was recovered from an adult in good health. Here the CDR3 DNA reads TGCGCCAGCAGCCAAGTCGGGGGGCGCAGCAATCAGCCCCAGCATTTT. Its translation: CASSQVGGRSNQPQHF.